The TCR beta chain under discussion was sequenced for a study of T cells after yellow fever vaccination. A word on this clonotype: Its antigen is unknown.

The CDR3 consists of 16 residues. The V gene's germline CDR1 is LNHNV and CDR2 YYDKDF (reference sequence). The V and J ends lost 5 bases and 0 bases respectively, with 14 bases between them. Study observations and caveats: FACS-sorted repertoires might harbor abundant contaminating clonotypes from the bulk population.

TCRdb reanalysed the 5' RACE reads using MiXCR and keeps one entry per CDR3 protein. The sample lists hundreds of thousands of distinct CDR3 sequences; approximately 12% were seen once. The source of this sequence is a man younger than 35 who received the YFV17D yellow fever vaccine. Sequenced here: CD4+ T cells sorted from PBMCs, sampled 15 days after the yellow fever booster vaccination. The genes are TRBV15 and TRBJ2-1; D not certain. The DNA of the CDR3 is TGTGCCACCAGCCACTATCGGTCAGGCTCCTACAATGAGCAGTTCTTC. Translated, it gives CATSHYRSGSYNEQFF.